This TCR beta chain was documented in a study of neurological immune-mediated disorders. With 10-nucleotide random UMIs, 5'RACE was used to make the cDNA. TCRdb fed the 5' RACE reads into MiXCR, producing one record per CDR3 protein. The sample records about 59,000 distinct CDR3 sequences, 24% being singletons. The CDR3 sequence runs 18 residues, both termini included. On this clonotype: Its target is unknown. Because the CDR3's place on the DNA is in doubt, the DNA is left out and the CDR3 is given as listed by TCRdb.

Time point described: technical triplicate 2. Findings and limits, study-wide: The expanded clones of different subjects shared no CDR3 amino acid sequences (suggesting private repertoires in all groups).

The specimen sequenced was PBMCs. This sequence originates from a man in his 60s with HTLV-1-associated myelopathy (HAM/TSP). The V gene is TRBV7-5, the J gene TRBJ2-1; TRBD2 is the table's D call, not checked against the DNA. TRBV7-5 is a recognized pseudogene. CDR3 sequence: CISVPEVRTSGTYNEQFF.